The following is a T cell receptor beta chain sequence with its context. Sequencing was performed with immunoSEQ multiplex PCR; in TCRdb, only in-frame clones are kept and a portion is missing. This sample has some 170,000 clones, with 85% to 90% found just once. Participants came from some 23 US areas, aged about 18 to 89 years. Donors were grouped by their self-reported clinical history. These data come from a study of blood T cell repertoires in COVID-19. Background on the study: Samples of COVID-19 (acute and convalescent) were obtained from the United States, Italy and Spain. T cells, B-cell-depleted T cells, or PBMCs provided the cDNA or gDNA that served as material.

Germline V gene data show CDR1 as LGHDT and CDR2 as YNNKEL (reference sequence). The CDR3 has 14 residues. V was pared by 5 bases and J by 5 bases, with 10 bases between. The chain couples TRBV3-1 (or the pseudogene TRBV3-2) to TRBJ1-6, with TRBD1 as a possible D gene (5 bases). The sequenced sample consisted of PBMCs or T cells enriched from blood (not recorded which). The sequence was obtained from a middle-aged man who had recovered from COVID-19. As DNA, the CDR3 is TGTGCCAGCAGCGTACAGGTGAATAATTCACCCCTCCACTTT. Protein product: CASSVQVNNSPLHF.